The T cell receptor beta chain under discussion was sequenced for a study of sequential checkpoint blockade in melanoma. As for the study in general: Maintenance nivolumab came after either treatment sequence.

Profiled with immunoSEQ multiplex PCR; TCRdb holds only in-frame clones, not every one. Counted here are some 30,000 clones, 85% to 90% occurring once; the ten biggest clones make up roughly 15%. Described treatment: randomized to nivolumab then ipilimumab (arm A) or the reverse (arm B). DNA-damaging chemotherapy had not been given to any patient beforehand. Sorted cells were live CD3+CD8+, lacking CD19 and CD56, from PBMCs. The sequencing here drew on CD8+ T cells sorted from blood (inferred from file names), taken from a patient given nivolumab and ipilimumab in sequence. This TCR was sampled from a human donor with melanoma.

CDR3: CASSAGGQGYQPQHF. In DNA, the CDR3 is TGTGCCAGCAGCGCAGGAGGACAGGGGTATCAGCCCCAGCATTTT. The chain carries TRBV9 and TRBJ1-5; 9 bases match TRBD1. CDR3 length: 15 residues. Germline-derived CDR1 and CDR2 are SGDLS and YYNGEE. Germline trimming cut 3 bases from V and 5 bases from J; bases unmatched to any gene: 6.